This entry lists 23 T cell receptor beta chains sequenced from one sample in a study of post-analysis software for immune sequencing data. Overall study findings and caveats: In patients, about 5 TRBV segments were more frequent than in controls, with TRBV5-6, TRBV5-1 and TRBV20-1 among them.

Their recognized antigens are unknown. Prepared TCR beta cDNA libraries contained unique molecular identifiers. TCRdb independently ran MiXCR on the PCR reads; one entry per CDR3 protein. The sample has hundreds of thousands of distinct CDR3 sequences; 30% to 45% are singletons. The specimen was blood. These receptors were taken from a girl aged 5-17 years with multiple sclerosis.

This clonotype was picked up a small number of times. The chain links TRBV7-9 to TRBJ1-5; D not certain. This CDR3 region has 13 residues. CDR1 is SEHNR, CDR2 FQNEAQ, per germline (reference sequence). V lost 2 bases and J 8 bases, leaving 10 bases between the germline ends. The CDR3 reads CASSLFGVKPQHF. In nucleotides, the CDR3 is TGTGCCAGCAGCTTATTTGGTGTAAAGCCCCAGCATTTT. The full variable domain, in which reference TRBV7-9 and TRBJ1-5 provide the parts outside the CDR3, is DTGVSQNPRHKITKRGQNVTFRCDPISEHNRLYWYRQTLGQGPEFLTYFQNEAQLEKSRLLSDRFSAERPKGSFSTLEIQRTEQGDSAMYLCASSLFGVKPQHFGDGTRLSIL.

This clonotype appeared a few times. The chain combines TRBV7-9 with TRBJ2-3; 12 bases align to TRBD2. V was clipped by 4 bases and J by 4 bases; unmatched bases: 3. This CDR3 comprises 15 residues. Germline V gives CDR1 SEHNR, CDR2 FQNEAQ (reference sequence). The CDR3, as DNA: TGTGCCAGCAGCTCTAGCGGGGGGGCCGCAGATACGCAGTATTTT. Its protein product is CASSSSGGAADTQYF.

This clonotype was counted only a few times. The rearrangement links TRBV12-3 or TRBV12-4 to TRBJ1-5; the D gene is possibly TRBD1 (5 bases). Trimming pared 5 bases from V and 3 bases from J, leaving 14 bases between. CDR3 length equals 15 residues. The CDR3 is CASSVGTDFNQPQHF. The CDR3 region has the DNA TGTGCCAGCAGTGTAGGGACGGATTTCAATCAGCCCCAGCATTTT.

The chain combines TRBV4-1 with TRBJ1-1; D is unresolved. The CDR3 loop spans 16 amino acids. Germline CDR1 MGHRA, CDR2 YSYEKL. Trimming pared 1 base from V and 1 base from J, leaving 13 bases between. The CDR3 bases are TGCGCCAGCAGCCAAGGAAAAGGTTATGAGAACACTGAAGCTTTCTTT. It is translated as CASSQGKGYENTEAFF.

This clonotype came up a few times. V gene TRBV3-1 combines with J gene TRBJ2-1, with a possible D match to TRBD1 (6 bases). CDR3 length: 18 residues. The germline V gene encodes CDR1 LGHDT and CDR2 YNNKEL (reference sequence). V was pared by 0 bases and J by 5 bases, with 20 bases between. The CDR3 region is CASSQELLTGRTDNEQFF. The CDR3 DNA sequence: TGTGCCAGCAGCCAAGAGCTCCTGACAGGCCGAACCGACAATGAGCAGTTCTTC.

Notes on this clonotype: The junction differs from germline at one of its ends, possibly a read error. The rearrangement joins TRBV6-5 to TRBJ2-2; D is possibly TRBD2 (5 bases). Germline assignment: CDR1 MNHEY and CDR2 SVGAGI. The CDR3 is 13 residues long. The CDR3 protein is CASSGLYTGERFF. CDR3 DNA: TGTGCCAGCAGCGGATTGTACACCGGGGAGCGGTTTTTT.

The rearrangement links TRBV2 to TRBJ1-1; D unclear. V lost 2 bases and J 0 bases, leaving 7 bases between the germline ends. CDR1 is SNHLY, CDR2 FYNNEI, per germline. The CDR3 spans 14 residues. Here the CDR3 reads CASSESQLNTEAFF. CDR3 nucleotides: TGTGCCAGCAGTGAATCGCAGCTGAACACTGAAGCTTTCTTT.

The V and J genes are TRBV20-1 and TRBJ2-5; TRBD1 agrees at 8 bases. The germline V gene encodes CDR1 DFQATT and CDR2 SNEGSKA (reference sequence). The V and J ends lost 6 bases and 2 bases, in that order; junction bases with no gene match: 8. There are 14 residues in the CDR3. CDR3 sequence reads: CSARSGGLQETQYF. In DNA form, the CDR3 reads TGCAGTGCCCGCTCAGGGGGCCTGCAAGAGACCCAGTACTTC.

Turning to this clonotype: Germline and junction disagree at one end, which may indicate a read error. This rearrangement joins TRBV29-1 to TRBJ1-1; D is unresolved. This CDR3 is 13 amino acids long. Looked up from germline, CDR1 is SQVTM and CDR2 is ANQGSEA. This CDR3 is CSAWASLRTEAFF. DNA for the CDR3: TGCAGCGCTTGGGCCTCCTTGCGGACTGAAGCTTTCTTC.

This clonotype was seen only a few times. The gene calls are TRBV14 and TRBJ2-5; D ambiguous. The CDR3 covers 12 residues. The ends were cut back, 7 bases at V and 2 bases at J, with 8 bases in the middle. The germline gives CDR1 SGHDN, CDR2 FVKESK. As DNA, the CDR3 is TGTGCCAGCAATAGGCAACAAGAGACCCAGTACTTC. Translating it yields CASNRQQETQYF.

This clonotype was counted a single time. This CDR3 reads CASSSGTSTQETQYF. CDR3 DNA: TGCGCCAGCAGCTCCGGGACTTCTACACAAGAGACCCAGTACTTC. The J gene is TRBJ2-5, the V gene TRBV4-1, with a possible D match to TRBD2 (6 bases). The CDR3 has 15 amino acids. V dropped 5 bases and J dropped 2 bases, with 15 bases sitting between them. The V gene's germline CDR1 is MGHRA and CDR2 YSYEKL.

The gene calls are TRBV30 and TRBJ1-2; no reliable D call. The V end lost 6 bases, the J end lost 5 bases, and 7 bases lay between the germline ends. The CDR3 contains 10 residues. The germline V gene encodes CDR1 GTSNPN and CDR2 SVGIG (reference sequence). The DNA of the CDR3 is TGTGCCTGTTGGGGTTATGGCTACACCTTC. Translated: CACWGYGYTF.

The genes are TRBV7-6 and TRBJ2-3; 10 positions agree with TRBD2. This CDR3 comprises 18 residues. Germline V gives CDR1 SGHVS, CDR2 FNYEAQ. Trimming at V came to 5 bases and at J to 5 bases, leaving 16 bases not matched to a gene. DNA for the CDR3: TGTGCCAGCAGCGCATCCCTTTCATCTAGCGGGGGAGGAGATACGCAGTATTTT. It codes for CASSASLSSSGGGDTQYF.

The rearrangement joins TRBV18 to TRBJ2-1; 9 positions agree with TRBD2. The CDR3 sequence is 14 residues long. CDR1 is KGHSH and CDR2 is LQKENI in the germline V gene. Trimming took 6 bases from V and 7 from J; bases not matched to a gene: 7. The CDR3 DNA is TGTGCCAGCTCCCTCAGCGGGGGGAGGAATGAGCAGTTCTTC. This translates into CASSLSGGRNEQFF.

This clonotype was counted between two and nine times. The V call is TRBV7-3, the J call TRBJ2-1; 11 bases are a match to TRBD2. The V segment lost 2 bases and the J segment 8 bases; nucleotides outside the gene matches: 8. This CDR3 comprises 16 residues. CDR1 is SGHTA, CDR2 FQGTGA, per germline. The CDR3 loop is CASSLGLAGGVDEQFF. The CDR3 bases are TGTGCCAGCAGCTTAGGTCTAGCGGGGGGCGTCGATGAGCAGTTCTTC.

This clonotype was seen more than once but under ten times. A junction end diverges from the germline sequence, so it may reflect a read error. The chain recombines TRBV6-6 with TRBJ1-1, with no clear D. The CDR3 consists of 14 residues. Germline loops: CDR1 MNHNY, CDR2 SVGAGI (reference sequence). The CDR3 DNA reads TGTGCCAGCAGTCACTCGTTTACGGGCACTGAAGCTTTCTTT. Translation gives CASSHSFTGTEAFF.

CDR3 in amino acids: CASSGTSGAETQYF. The CDR3 DNA reads as TGTGCCAGCAGTGGGACTAGCGGGGCGGAGACCCAGTACTTC. The chain is built from TRBV12-3 or TRBV12-4 and TRBJ2-5; 13 bases line up with TRBD2. CDR3 size: 14 residues. Germline trimming cut 5 bases from V and 5 bases from J; bases unmatched to any gene: 2.

The rearrangement uses TRBV7-8 and TRBJ2-7; tentative D call: TRBD1 (6 bases). The CDR3 loop spans 14 amino acids. The V end lost 1 base, the J end lost 5 bases, and 12 bases lay between the germline ends. Germline CDR1 and CDR2: SGHVS and FQNEAQ. The CDR3 is CASSLVLGQNEQYF. In DNA form, the CDR3 reads TGTGCCAGCAGCTTAGTCCTCGGACAGAACGAGCAGTACTTC. Full variable domain (missing parts from reference TRBV7-8 and TRBJ2-7): GAGVSQSPRYKVAKRGQDVALRCDPISGHVSLFWYQQALGQGPEFLTYFQNEAQLDKSGLPSDRFFAERPEGSVSTLKIQRTQQEDSAVYLCASSLVLGQNEQYFGPGTRLTVT.

This chain links TRBV7-9 with TRBJ2-4; no clear D gene. V dropped 2 bases and J dropped 15 bases, with 5 bases sitting between them. The CDR3 covers 9 residues. The V gene's germline CDR1 is SEHNR and CDR2 FQNEAQ (reference sequence). This CDR3 reads CASSLYRYF. As DNA, the CDR3 is TGTGCCAGCAGCTTATACAGGTACTTC.

V gene TRBV20-1 combines with J gene TRBJ2-1; D is undetermined. The CDR3 has 13 amino acids. Germline V gives CDR1 DFQATT, CDR2 SNEGSKA (reference sequence). Deletions cut 6 bases from V and 2 bases from J, with 11 bases between. The CDR3: CSAPRKTYNEQFF. Written as DNA, the CDR3 is TGCAGTGCCCCTCGGAAAACCTACAATGAGCAGTTCTTC.

This clonotype was counted only a few times. CDR3 coding DNA: TGTGCCAGCAGTCGCCTGGAGCTAGCGGGGGCGGAGACCCAGTACTTC. This translates into CASSRLELAGAETQYF. The chain recombines TRBV28 with TRBJ2-5; 10 nucleotides agree with TRBD2. Trimming at V came to 5 bases and at J to 5 bases, leaving 11 bases not matched to a gene. The CDR3 covers 16 residues. Per germline, CDR1 MDHEN and CDR2 SYDVKM. The variable domain in full, with the rest retrieved from reference TRBV28 and TRBJ2-5, is DVKVTQSSRYLVKRTGEKVFLECVQDMDHENMFWYRQDPGLGLRLIYFSYDVKMKEKGDIPEGYSVSREKKERFSLILESASTNQTSMYLCASSRLELAGAETQYFGPGTRLLVL.

The chain couples TRBV2 to TRBJ2-1; D is perhaps TRBD1 (6 bases). The CDR3 is made up of 15 amino acids. V dropped 8 bases and J dropped 3 bases, with 17 bases sitting between them. CDR1 and CDR2 from the germline V gene are SNHLY and FYNNEI. CDR3 sequence: CASGNQAGDYNEQFF. The CDR3 DNA follows: TGTGCCAGCGGCAACCAGGCAGGGGACTACAATGAGCAGTTCTTC.

This chain uses TRBV5-1 with TRBJ2-1; the D gene is possibly TRBD2 (6 bases). Germline lookup yields CDR1 SGHRS and CDR2 YFSETQ. Trimming left V 4 bases short and J 3 bases short, with 17 bases between. The CDR3 extends over 16 amino acids. The CDR3 spells CASSPGRGPNYNEQFF. DNA of the CDR3: TGCGCCAGCAGCCCGGGGCGGGGACCGAACTACAATGAGCAGTTCTTC.